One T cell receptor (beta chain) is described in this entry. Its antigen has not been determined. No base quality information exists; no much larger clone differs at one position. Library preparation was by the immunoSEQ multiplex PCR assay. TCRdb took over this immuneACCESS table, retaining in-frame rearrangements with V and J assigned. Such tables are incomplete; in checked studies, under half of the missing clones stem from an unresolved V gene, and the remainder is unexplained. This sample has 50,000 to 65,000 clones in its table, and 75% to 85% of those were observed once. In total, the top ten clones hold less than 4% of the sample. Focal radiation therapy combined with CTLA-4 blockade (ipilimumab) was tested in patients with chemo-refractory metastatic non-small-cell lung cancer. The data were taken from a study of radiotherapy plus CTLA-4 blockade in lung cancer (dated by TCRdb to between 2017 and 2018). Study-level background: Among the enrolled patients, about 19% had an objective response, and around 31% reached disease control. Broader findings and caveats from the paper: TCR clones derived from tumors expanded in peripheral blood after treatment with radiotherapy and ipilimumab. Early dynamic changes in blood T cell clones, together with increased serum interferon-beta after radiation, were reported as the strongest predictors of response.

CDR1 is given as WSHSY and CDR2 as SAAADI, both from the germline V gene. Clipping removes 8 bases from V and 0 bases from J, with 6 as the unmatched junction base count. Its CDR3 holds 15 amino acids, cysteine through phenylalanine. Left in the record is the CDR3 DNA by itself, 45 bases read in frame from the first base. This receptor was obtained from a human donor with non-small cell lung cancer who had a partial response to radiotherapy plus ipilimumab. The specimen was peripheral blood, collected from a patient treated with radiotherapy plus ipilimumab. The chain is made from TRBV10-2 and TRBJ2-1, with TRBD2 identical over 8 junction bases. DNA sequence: TGCGCCAGCTCCCGGGGGGGGAGCTCCTACAATGAGCAGTTCTTC. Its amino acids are CASSRGGSSYNEQFF.